These 21 T cell receptor beta chains originate from one sample sequenced in a study of monozygotic twins with inflammatory bowel disease. TCRdb re-called the 5' RACE reads; one entry per CDR3 protein, DNA not given. Recorded for this sample: fewer than 350,000 distinct CDR3 sequences. Sequences were obtained from blood. The receptor set was obtained from a human donor with ulcerative colitis or Crohn's disease, or a healthy co-twin of an affected twin (not recorded which).

This rearrangement joins TRBV28 to TRBJ1-1; TCRdb gives TRBD1 as the D gene, but with no DNA this cannot be confirmed. Germline V CDR1 and CDR2: MDHEN, SYDVKM. This CDR3 has 15 residues. CDR3 region: CASSLPLSGGTEAFF.

The chain combines TRBV7-2 with TRBJ1-2. The CDR3 has 16 residues. The germline V gene has CDR1 SGHTA and CDR2 FQGNSA. CDR3 region: CASSLVLGLGNYGYTF.

This chain links TRBV5-1 with TRBJ2-3; the TRBD1 assignment by TCRdb is unverifiable without DNA. The CDR3 has 14 residues. Looked up from germline, CDR1 is SGHRS and CDR2 is YFSETQ. The CDR3 loop is CASSLGALTDTQYF.

This sequence joins TRBV18 and TRBJ2-1; the TRBD2 assignment by TCRdb is unverifiable without DNA. The V gene's germline CDR1 is KGHSH and CDR2 LQKENI. The CDR3 is made up of 17 amino acids. The CDR3: CASSPPMTSGGVREQFF. Combining the CDR3 with reference TRBV18 and TRBJ2-1 gives the whole variable domain NAGVMQNPRHLVRRRGQEARLRCSPMKGHSHVYWYRQLPEEGLKFMVYLQKENIIDESGMPKERFSAEFPKEGPSILRIQQVVRGDSAAYFCASSPPMTSGGVREQFFGPGTRLTVL.

V is TRBV5-1 and J is TRBJ2-3; TCRdb selects TRBD2, and the lack of DNA leaves this call unchecked. The CDR3 runs to 16 residues. Germline V gives CDR1 SGHRS, CDR2 YFSETQ. CDR3 sequence: CASSLAGTSGADTQYF.

The J gene is TRBJ2-5, the V gene TRBV5-1; TCRdb indicates TRBD1, and absent DNA this call remains unverified. CDR3 length equals 13 residues. Germline V gene sequence: CDR1 SGHRS, CDR2 YFSETQ. The CDR3 here is CASRPGPEETQYF.

CDR3 amino acids: CASSLGLAASYNEQFF. This rearrangement joins TRBV5-1 to TRBJ2-1. CDR1 and CDR2 (germline): SGHRS, YFSETQ. CDR3 length: 16 amino acids. The variable domain in full, with the rest retrieved from reference TRBV5-1 and TRBJ2-1, is KAGVTQTPRYLIKTRGQQVTLSCSPISGHRSVSWYQQTPGQGLQFLFEYFSETQRNKGNFPGRFSGRQFSNSRSEMNVSTLELGDSALYLCASSLGLAASYNEQFFGPGTRLTVL.

The chain employs TRBV15 and TRBJ2-7; TCRdb's D gene call, TRBD2, goes unchecked for lack of DNA. The CDR3 loop spans 16 amino acids. In germline, CDR1 is LNHNV, CDR2 YYDKDF (reference sequence). The CDR3 loop reads CATSRKTSGGPYEQYF.

The chain links TRBV5-1 to TRBJ2-3. Germline V lookup: CDR1 SGHRS, CDR2 YFSETQ. The CDR3 is 14 amino acids. Here the CDR3 reads CASSLDRGTDTQYF.

The rearrangement links TRBV11-2 to TRBJ2-5; checking the TCRdb D call of TRBD2 is not possible without DNA. CDR3 length: 16 amino acids. Germline CDR1 and CDR2: SGHAT and FQNNGV. CDR3 in amino acids: CASSRRGDRYQETQYF.

J is TRBJ1-1 and V is TRBV6-4. Germline values: CDR1 MRHNA, CDR2 SNTAGT. The CDR3 spans 14 residues. CDR3 loop: CASSDGGGAREAFF.

The rearrangement uses TRBV11-2 and TRBJ2-7; TCRdb reports TRBD1, a call that lacks DNA to check it against. CDR3 size: 17 residues. Germline lookup yields CDR1 SGHAT and CDR2 FQNNGV. The CDR3 reads CASSLDRGQEVPYEQYF. The whole variable domain, filled in from reference TRBV11-2 and TRBJ2-7, reads EAGVAQSPRYKIIEKRQSVAFWCNPISGHATLYWYQQILGQGPKLLIQFQNNGVVDDSQLPKDRFSAERLKGVDSTLKIQPAKLEDSAVYLCASSLDRGQEVPYEQYFGPGTRLTVT.

CDR3 amino acids: CASSHQGAQETQYF. This chain uses TRBV5-5 with TRBJ2-5; TCRdb outputs TRBD1, but without DNA this stays unchecked. In germline, CDR1 is SGHKS, CDR2 YYEKEE (reference sequence). CDR3 size: 14 residues.

The J gene is TRBJ1-1, the V gene TRBV7-2. The CDR3 is 13 amino acids. In germline, CDR1 is SGHTA, CDR2 FQGNSA. Here the CDR3 reads CASRNPSNTEAFF.

CDR3 sequence reads: CAWSIRPKYFGSDSQNLYNEQFF. The V gene is TRBV30, the J gene TRBJ2-1. The CDR3 has 23 residues. CDR1 and CDR2 (germline): GTSNPN, SVGIG (reference sequence).

The rearrangement uses TRBV20-1 and TRBJ2-1; TCRdb proposes TRBD2, but this gene call is untestable without DNA. The V gene's germline CDR1 is DFQATT and CDR2 SNEGSKA (reference sequence). This CDR3 spans 15 amino acids. The CDR3 loop is CSAPTSGKSYNEQFF.

The chain uses TRBV20-1 and TRBJ2-3; absent DNA, TCRdb's TRBD2 call cannot be checked. CDR1 and CDR2 (germline): DFQATT, SNEGSKA (reference sequence). This CDR3 is 17 amino acids long. The CDR3 spells CSASSGTSGGDTDTQYF.

The rearrangement uses TRBV12-3 or TRBV12-4 and TRBJ2-5; the TCRdb D gene call, TRBD2, has no DNA to confirm it. The CDR3 has 14 amino acids. CDR3 sequence reads: CASGSGTTQETQYF.

This chain connects TRBV4-1 to TRBJ2-7; TCRdb gives TRBD1 as the D gene, but with no DNA this cannot be confirmed. Germline V gene data show CDR1 as MGHRA and CDR2 as YSYEKL. The CDR3 totals 12 residues. CDR3 amino acids: CASSPGTTEQYF.

This chain uses TRBV4-1 with TRBJ2-7; TCRdb names TRBD2, which stays unverified in the absence of DNA. From germline, CDR1 is MGHRA and CDR2 YSYEKL. The CDR3 is 15 amino acids. CDR3 sequence: CASSQGAGTFEEQYF.

This rearrangement joins TRBV29-1 to TRBJ2-7; the D call from TCRdb, TRBD1, cannot be confirmed without DNA. This CDR3 region has 14 residues. Germline V lookup: CDR1 SQVTM, CDR2 ANQGSEA. CDR3 region: CSAKGRGGLNEQYF.